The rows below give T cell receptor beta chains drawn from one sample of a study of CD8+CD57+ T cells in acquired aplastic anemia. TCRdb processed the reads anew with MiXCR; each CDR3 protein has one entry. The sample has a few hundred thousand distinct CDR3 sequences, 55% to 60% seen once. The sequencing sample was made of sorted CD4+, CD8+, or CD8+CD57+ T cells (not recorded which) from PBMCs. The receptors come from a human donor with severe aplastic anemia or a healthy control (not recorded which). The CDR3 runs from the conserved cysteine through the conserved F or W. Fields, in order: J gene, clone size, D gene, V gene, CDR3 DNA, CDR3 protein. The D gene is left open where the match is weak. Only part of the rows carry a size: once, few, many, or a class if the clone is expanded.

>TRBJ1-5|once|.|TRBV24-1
TGTGCCACCAGTGATGCGGGGAATCAGCCCCAGCATTTT
CATSDAGNQPQHF
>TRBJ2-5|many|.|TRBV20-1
TGCAGTGCCCAGGACTCCATCGAGACCCAGTACTTC
CSAQDSIETQYF
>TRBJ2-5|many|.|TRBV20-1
TGCAGTGCTAGAGATCTGCAGCCGGTACAAGAGACCCAGTACTTC
CSARDLQPVQETQYF
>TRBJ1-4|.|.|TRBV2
TGTGCCAGCAGGGACACCGGGGGAACTAATGAAAAACTGTTTTTT
CASRDTGGTNEKLFF
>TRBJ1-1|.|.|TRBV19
TGTGCCAGTACCATCGGGGGGGTCGGGACTGAAGCTTTCTTT
CASTIGGVGTEAFF
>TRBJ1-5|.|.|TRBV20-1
TGCAGTGCTAGGCAGAGCGGCAATCAGCCCCAGCATTTT
CSARQSGNQPQHF
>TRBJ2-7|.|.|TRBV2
TGTGCCAGCAGGGTAGCGAGCCACGAGCAGTACTTC
CASRVASHEQYF
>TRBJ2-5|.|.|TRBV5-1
TGCGCCAGCAGCAACCTAGGTCCCCAAGAGACCCAGTACTTC
CASSNLGPQETQYF
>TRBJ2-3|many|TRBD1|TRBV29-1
TGCAGCGGACGACAGGGCATATCAGATACGCAGTATTTT
CSGRQGISDTQYF
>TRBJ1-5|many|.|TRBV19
TGTGCCAGTAGCTACCGGGACGTTGGCAATCAGCCCCAGCATTTT
CASSYRDVGNQPQHF
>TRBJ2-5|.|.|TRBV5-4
TGTGCCAGCACCCCGGGGAACCAAGAGACCCAGTACTTC
CASTPGNQETQYF
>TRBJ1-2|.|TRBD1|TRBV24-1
TGTGCCACCAGCGACTCTTGGCAGGGGGCAGGTGGCTACACCTTC
CATSDSWQGAGGYTF
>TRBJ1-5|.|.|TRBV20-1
TGCAGTGCCCCCAGGGGCCTGAATCAGCCCCAGCATTTT
CSAPRGLNQPQHF
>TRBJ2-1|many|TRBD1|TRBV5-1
TGCGCCAGCAGCTTGGCACCGGGACAGGGGGACCATGAGCAGTTCTTC
CASSLAPGQGDHEQFF
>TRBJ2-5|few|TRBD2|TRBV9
TGTGCCAGCGGGACTAGCGGGGCGGAGACCCAGTACTTC
CASGTSGAETQYF
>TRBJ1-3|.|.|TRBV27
TGTGCCTCCCACCGGGAGGGGGCTGGAAACACCATATATTTT
CASHREGAGNTIYF
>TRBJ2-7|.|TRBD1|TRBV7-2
TGTGCCAGCAGCTTTGGGACAGGGGGCGGCGAGCAGTACTTC
CASSFGTGGGEQYF
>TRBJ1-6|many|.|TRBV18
TGTGCCAGCTCCGGGACTATCGGGAATTCACCCCTCCACTTT
CASSGTIGNSPLHF
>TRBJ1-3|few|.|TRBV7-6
TGTGCCAGCAGCTTTGCGGGGGTAGGAGGAAACACCATATATTTT
CASSFAGVGGNTIYF
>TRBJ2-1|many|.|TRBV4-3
TGCGCCAGCAGCCAAGATCGGCTAGCGATAAGCTACAATGAGCAGTTCTTC
CASSQDRLAISYNEQFF
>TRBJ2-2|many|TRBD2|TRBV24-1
TGTGCCACCAGTGTAAGGGGAGGGACCGGGGAGCTGTTTTTT
CATSVRGGTGELFF
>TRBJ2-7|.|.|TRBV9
TGTGCCAGCAGCGTAGCTACGGCGGCCACCTACGAGCAGTACTTC
CASSVATAATYEQYF
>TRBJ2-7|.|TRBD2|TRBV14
TGTGCCAGCAGCCCCTACTCGGGACTAGCGGCCTACGAGCAGTACTTC
CASSPYSGLAAYEQYF
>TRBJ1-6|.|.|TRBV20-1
TGCAATGCTAGAGTTGACGGTCTATCGGCTTCACCCCTCCACTTT
CNARVDGLSASPLHF